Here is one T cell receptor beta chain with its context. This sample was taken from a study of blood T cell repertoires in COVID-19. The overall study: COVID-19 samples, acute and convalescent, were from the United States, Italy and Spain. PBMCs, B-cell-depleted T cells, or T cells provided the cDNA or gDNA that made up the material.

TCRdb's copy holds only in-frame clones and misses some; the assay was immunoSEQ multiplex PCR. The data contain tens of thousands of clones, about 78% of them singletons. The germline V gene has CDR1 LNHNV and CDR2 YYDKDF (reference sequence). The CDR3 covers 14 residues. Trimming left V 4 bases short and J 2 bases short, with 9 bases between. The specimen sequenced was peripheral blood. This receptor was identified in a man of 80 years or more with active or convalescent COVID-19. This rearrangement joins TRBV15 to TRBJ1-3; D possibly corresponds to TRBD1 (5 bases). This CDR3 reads CATSIGAPGNTIYF. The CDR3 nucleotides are TGTGCCACCAGCATTGGGGCACCTGGAAACACCATATATTTT.